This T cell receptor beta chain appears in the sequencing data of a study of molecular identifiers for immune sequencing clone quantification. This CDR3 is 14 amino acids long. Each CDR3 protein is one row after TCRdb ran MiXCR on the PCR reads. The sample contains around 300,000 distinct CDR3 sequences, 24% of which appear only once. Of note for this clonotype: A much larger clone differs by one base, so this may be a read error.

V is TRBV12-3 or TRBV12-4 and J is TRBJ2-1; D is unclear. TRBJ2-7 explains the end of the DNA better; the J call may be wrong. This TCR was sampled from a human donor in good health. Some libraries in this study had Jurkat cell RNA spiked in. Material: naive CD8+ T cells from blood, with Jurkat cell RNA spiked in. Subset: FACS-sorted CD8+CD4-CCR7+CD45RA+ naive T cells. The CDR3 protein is CASRNSISYNEQYF. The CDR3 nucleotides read TGTGCCAGCAGAAACAGTATATCCTACAATGAGCAGTACTTC.